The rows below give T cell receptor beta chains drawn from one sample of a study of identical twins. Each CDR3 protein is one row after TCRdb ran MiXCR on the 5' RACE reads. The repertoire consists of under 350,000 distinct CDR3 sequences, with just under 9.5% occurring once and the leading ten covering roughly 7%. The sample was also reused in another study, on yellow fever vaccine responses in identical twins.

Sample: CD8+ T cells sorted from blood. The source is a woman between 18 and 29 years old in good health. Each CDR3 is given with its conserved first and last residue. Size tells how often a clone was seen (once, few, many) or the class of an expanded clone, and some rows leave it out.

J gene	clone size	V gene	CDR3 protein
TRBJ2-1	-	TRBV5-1	CASSPQTGLNEQFF
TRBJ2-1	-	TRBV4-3	CASSQVSLSSYNEQFF
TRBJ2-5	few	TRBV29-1	CSVEDTPGNQETQYF
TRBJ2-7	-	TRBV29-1	CSVRTGYSYEQYF
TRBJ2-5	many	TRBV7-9	CASNLPQEETQYF
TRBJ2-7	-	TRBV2	CASRPEGGYEQYF
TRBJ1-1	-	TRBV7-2	CASSLGQILNTEAFF
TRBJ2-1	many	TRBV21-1	CASSKPQDRGFYNEQFF
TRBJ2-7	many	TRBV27	CASSLSAASYEQYF
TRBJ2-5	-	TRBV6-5	CASSYSREQETQYF
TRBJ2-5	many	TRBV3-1	CARYYQGIQETQYF
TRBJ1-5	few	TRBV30	CAWSVMEGPNQPQHF
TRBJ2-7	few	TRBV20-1	CSASYGENYEQYF
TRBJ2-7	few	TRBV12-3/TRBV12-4	CASRSSGGRPYEQYF
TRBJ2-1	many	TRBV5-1	CASSLSRDFRYGGVYNEQFF
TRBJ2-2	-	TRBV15	CATNDLDRGDNTGELFF
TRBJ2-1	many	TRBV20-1	CSARGGALNYNEQFF
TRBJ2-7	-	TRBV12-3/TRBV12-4	CASSIDNGDEQYF
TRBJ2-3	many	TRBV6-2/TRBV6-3	CASSYSSTSGSVPPLTDTQYF
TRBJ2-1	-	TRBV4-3	CASSQGTLSSYNEQFF
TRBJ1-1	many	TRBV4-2	CASTTDPAGPPEGTEAFF
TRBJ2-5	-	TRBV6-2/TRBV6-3	CASTSDNASQYF